This TCR beta chain is drawn from a study of T cell changes during pregnancy in multiple sclerosis. Only in-frame clones appear in the TCRdb table, and some are missing; sequencing was by immunoSEQ multiplex PCR. The sample holds roughly 48,000 clones, approximately 85% seen once. CDR3 length: 16 residues. The V and J ends lost 5 bases and 5 bases respectively, with 19 bases between them. Germline V gene sequence: CDR1 KGHSH, CDR2 LQKENI. The chain is built from TRBV18 and TRBJ2-1; a weak D match, TRBD1 (6 bases). The receptor comes from a female donor with multiple sclerosis, enrolled in a pregnancy study. Source: CD4+ T cells from peripheral blood mononuclear cells, taken in the second trimester of pregnancy. The CDR3 region has the DNA TGTGCCAGCTCATCTATAGAGGGGGAAGAGAACAATGAGCAGTTCTTC. Residues: CASSSIEGEENNEQFF.